This T cell receptor (beta chain) was identified in a study of blood T cell repertoires in COVID-19. The wider study: The analysed material was cDNA or gDNA that came from T cells, B-cell-depleted T cells, or PBMCs.

Germline loops: CDR1 SEHNR, CDR2 FQNEAQ (reference sequence). The CDR3 length is 19 residues. V dropped 4 bases and J dropped 3; count of bases not matched to a gene: 19. Authors' analysis steps: It was from reference gene primer amplification that nucleated cell counts were estimated. Here immunoSEQ multiplex PCR was the method, and the copy in TCRdb shows in-frame clones only, minus some. V, J and clone size derive from that table, while D and trimming were established from the DNA sequence. The table shows more than 200,000 clones, with 75% to 90% occurring only once. Recovery meant two consecutive negative NP/OP PCR tests, professional clearance, or resolved symptoms.

The sample comprised PBMCs or T cells enriched from blood (not recorded which). The sequence was collected from a woman in her thirties who had recovered from COVID-19. J is TRBJ2-5 and V is TRBV7-9, with TRBD2 matching 8 bases. The CDR3 nucleotides read TGTGCCAGCAGCTACGGGGCCAGCGGTATAGCGGGAAACAAAGAGACCCAGTACTTC. It specifies CASSYGASGIAGNKETQYF.